The 32 T cell receptor beta chains given below trace back to one sample, sequenced in a study of tumor and adjacent non-tumor tissue in lung cancer (dated by TCRdb to 2016 to 2019). The receptor library was made with multiplex PCR. TCRdb names Illumina HiSeq 2500 as the instrument used. TCRbeta libraries were built by three rounds of nested PCR using primers (Table S4), following protocols modified from ARM-PCR. The public reads were quality trimmed at Q25 with fastp and then assembled into clones with MiXCR by TCRdb, keeping productive beta chains. For every CDR3 protein sequence, its rows merge into one entry that carries the most common genes and DNA. The sample table holds some 90,000 distinct CDR3 sequences, of which approximately 57% were seen once. Roughly 15% of the sample belongs to the ten largest clones. RNA was extracted from bulk unsorted tissue and checked for quality with a NanoDrop ND-1000 and an Agilent 2100.

Sequenced sample: lung tumor tissue. Every receptor here comes from a man aged 65 to 85 with non-small cell lung cancer.

The CDR3 region has the DNA TGTGCCAGCAATCGGACGGACCAGGAGGCCCAGTACTTC. As protein: CASNRTDQEAQYF. The chain combines TRBV11-1 with TRBJ2-5; possibly TRBD2 for D (5 bases). The germline CDR1 and CDR2 sequences are SGHAT and FQDESV (reference sequence). V lost 7 bases, J lost 9 bases, and 18 bases lay in between. CDR3 length: 13 amino acids.

This chain uses TRBV6-5 with TRBJ2-2; D is perhaps TRBD2 (6 bases). The germline V gene encodes CDR1 MNHEY and CDR2 SVGAGI. Trimming took 9 bases from V and 6 from J, leaving 17 bases between them. The CDR3 totals 14 residues. This CDR3 reads CARSGRGAAGELFF. As DNA, the CDR3 is TGTGCCAGGAGTGGGCGGGGTGCCGCCGGGGAGCTGTTTTTT.

The rearrangement links TRBV5-1 to TRBJ2-7, with unresolved D. The CDR3 runs to 16 residues. Trimming left V 0 bases short and J 0 bases short, with 13 bases between. Germline V gives CDR1 SGHRS, CDR2 YFSETQ. This CDR3 reads CASSLAGRPTSYEQYF. The CDR3 DNA reads TGCGCCAGCAGCTTGGCCGGGCGGCCTACCTCCTACGAGCAGTACTTC.

About this clonotype: A single base separates this from a much larger clone, so it may be a read error. For the CDR3, the DNA is TGTGCCAGCAGATACGGGACTAGCGTCGACAATGAGCAGTTCTTC. As protein: CASRYGTSVDNEQFF. This chain joins TRBV14 and TRBJ2-1, with TRBD2 identical over 10 bases. CDR1 and CDR2 (germline): SGHDN, FVKESK. The V segment lost 6 bases and the J segment 5 bases; nucleotides outside the gene matches: 7. The CDR3 is 15 residues long. Variable domain in full (rest from reference TRBV14 and TRBJ2-1): EAGVTQFPSHSVIEKGQTVTLRCDPISGHDNLYWYRRVMGKEIKFLLHFVKESKQDESGMPNNRFLAERTGGTYSTLKVQPAELEDSGVYFCASRYGTSVDNEQFFGPGTRLTVL.

As concerns this clonotype: Relative to the germline gene, one junction end is altered; a read error may explain this. This sequence joins TRBV11-2 and TRBJ2-5, with TRBD1 matching over 9 bases. The CDR3 length is 15 residues. Per the germline V gene, CDR1 is SGHAT and CDR2 is FQNNGV. This CDR3 is CAGSTTGQGLQTQYF. The CDR3 DNA reads as TGTGCCGGCAGCACAACGGGACAGGGCTTACAGACCCAGTATTTC.

A few counts support this clonotype. A read error may explain this, as a much larger clone is one base away. The J gene is TRBJ1-3, the V gene TRBV6-1; D might be TRBD1 (5 bases). Germline CDR1 reads MNHNS; CDR2 reads SASEGT. Deletions cut 10 bases from V and 3 bases from J, with 19 bases between. The CDR3 has 15 amino acids. Here the CDR3 reads CANTTLGGGGNTIYF. CDR3 coding DNA: TGTGCCAACACTACTCTGGGGGGAGGTGGAAACACCATATATTTT.

A remark on this clonotype: The conserved closing phenylalanine or tryptophan is absent in this CDR3, likely reflecting a read error. The chain carries TRBV11-2 and TRBJ2-1, with D uncertain. The CDR3 loop spans 16 amino acids. Germline assignment: CDR1 SGHAT and CDR2 FQNNGV. The chain's CDR3 is CASSLGKGGTCNEQFL. The CDR3 nucleotides are TGTGCCAGCAGTTTAGGGAAGGGCGGCACCTGCAATGAGCAGTTCCTC.

About this clonotype itself: In this CDR3 the conserved last residue, phenylalanine or tryptophan, is missing, so a read error is likely. The DNA is omitted, as the CDR3 cannot be located on it reliably, and the CDR3 follows TCRdb's listing. J is TRBJ2-2 and V is TRBV4-1; the listed D gene, TRBD1, was not tested against the DNA. Inclusive of both ends, the CDR3 amounts to 14 amino acids. From germline, CDR1 is MGHRA and CDR2 YSYEKL. The CDR3 protein is CASSRGQFTGEQFY.

As to this clonotype: Germline is not matched at one junction end, which may reflect a read error. This chain uses TRBV30 with TRBJ2-2; D possibly matches TRBD1 or TRBD2 (5 bases each). The CDR3 totals 14 residues. CDR1 and CDR2 from the germline V gene are GTSNPN and SVGIG (reference sequence). The CDR3 DNA is TGTGCCTGGAGTGTCATGCGAGGGGCCGGGAAGCTGTTTTTT. It specifies CAWSVMRGAGKLFF.

The chain has TRBV15 and TRBJ1-6; D is uncertain. This CDR3 has 18 amino acids. Germline V lookup: CDR1 LNHNV, CDR2 YYDKDF (reference sequence). Trimming removed 0 bases from V and 6 bases from J, with 18 bases in between. For the CDR3, the DNA is TGTGCCACCAGCAGAGACTTCGGTGTTGGGCAAGTTAATTCACCCCTCCACTTT. The encoded protein is CATSRDFGVGQVNSPLHF.

Details on this clonotype: The CDR3 end shows no conserved phenylalanine or tryptophan, and so a read error is likely. The chain couples TRBV6-5 to TRBJ2-7, with 9 bases fitting TRBD1. The germline V gene has CDR1 MNHEY and CDR2 SVGAGI. The CDR3 runs 15 residues. V lost 2 bases and J lost 9; bases outside the gene matches: 11. CDR3 DNA: TGTGCCAGCAGTTACGTGACAGGGGGTCTAAGCGGGCAGTACCTC. Its protein is CASSYVTGGLSGQYL.

As concerns this clonotype: The junction does not match germline at one end; this may be a read error. The chain employs TRBV4-1 and TRBJ2-7; possible D gene TRBD1, 5 bases. This CDR3 contains 13 residues. Germline V lookup: CDR1 MGHRA, CDR2 YSYEKL. The CDR3 DNA follows: TGCGACAGCAGCCAGCAGGGTACCTATGAGCAGTACTTC. Amino acids: CDSSQQGTYEQYF.

In the case of this clonotype: This may come from a read error, since a much larger clone is one base off. This rearrangement joins TRBV5-4 to TRBJ2-7; D perhaps matches TRBD1 (6 bases). CDR1 and CDR2 (germline): SGHNT, YYREEE (reference sequence). V dropped 5 bases and J dropped 2 bases, with 14 bases sitting between them. This CDR3 is built from 14 residues. Written as DNA, the CDR3 is TGTGCCAGCAGGGTGGACAGCGAAGCCTACGAGCAGTACTTC. It codes for CASRVDSEAYEQYF.

This clonotype occurred a few times. The junction departs from the called germline gene at one end, perhaps through a read error. V and J are TRBV24-1 and TRBJ1-1, with 7 bases matching TRBD1. The CDR3 is 15 amino acids. The germline gives CDR1 KGHDR, CDR2 SFDVKD. The CDR3 DNA is TGTGCTACCAATGACTCGACAGGGTTGAACACTGAAGCTTTCTTT. Its protein is CATNDSTGLNTEAFF.

About this clonotype itself: A read error may account for a junction end that differs from germline. V and J are TRBV7-9 and TRBJ1-5; D is unclear. This CDR3 region has 12 residues. Germline CDR1 and CDR2: SEHNR and FQNEAQ (reference sequence). The CDR3 bases are TGTGCCAGCAGTTTGGGCTATCGGCCCAAGCATTTT. Its translation: CASSLGYRPKHF.

As to this clonotype: A much larger clonotype is one base distant, so this may be a read error. The rearrangement joins TRBV6-2 or TRBV6-3 to TRBJ2-7, with D possibly matching TRBD1 (5 bases). This CDR3 is built from 16 residues. CDR1 and CDR2 from the germline V gene are MNHEY and SVGEGT. The CDR3 DNA follows: TGTGCCAGCAGTCCCGATCAGACAGCCGAGATCTACAAGCAGTACTTC. It codes for CASSPDQTAEIYKQYF.

Worth noting for this clonotype: This clone may be a read error of a much larger clone one base away. This chain uses TRBV4-1 with TRBJ2-1, with 8 bases aligning to TRBD2. Per the germline V gene, CDR1 is MGHRA and CDR2 is YSYEKL. The CDR3 is made up of 16 amino acids. The DNA for the CDR3 is TGCGCCAGCAGCCATTCCTTAGCGGGGACCTACAATGAGGAGTTCTTC. Its translation is CASSHSLAGTYNEEFF.

This chain links TRBV11-2 with TRBJ2-1; 8 bases line up with TRBD2. Germline CDR1 reads SGHAT; CDR2 reads FQNNGV. This CDR3 region has 15 residues. The CDR3 DNA follows: TGTGTCAACAGCTTGACTAGCGATAAAGGGAATGAGCAGTTCTTC. This encodes CVNSLTSDKGNEQFF. Filled out from reference TRBV11-2 and TRBJ2-1, the complete variable domain reads EAGVAQSPRYKIIEKRQSVAFWCNPISGHATLYWYQQILGQGPKLLIQFQNNGVVDDSQLPKDRFSAERLKGVDSTLKIQPAKLEDSAVYLCVNSLTSDKGNEQFFGPGTRLTVL.

Comments on this clonotype: The limits of the CDR3 on the DNA are not certain, so only TCRdb's listed CDR3 is given. V usage is TRBV29-1 and J usage is TRBJ1-1; TRBD1, as called in the table, went unchecked against the DNA. Germline V gene sequence: CDR1 SQVTM, CDR2 ANQGSEA. The CDR3 comprises 13 residues, both ends counted. The CDR3 loop is CSVGGGSKTETFF.

Details on this clonotype: Compared with germline, one end of the junction differs, possibly owing to a read error. The chain carries TRBV11-1 and TRBJ1-1; the match to TRBD1 covers 7 bases. The CDR3 length is 16 residues. The germline CDR1 and CDR2 sequences are SGHAT and FQDESV (reference sequence). The CDR3 loop is CASSPRGTNMDTEAFF. CDR3 bases: TGTGCCAGCAGCCCCAGGGGGACAAATATGGACACTGAAGCATTCTTT.

This clonotype showed up just once. Since no conserved phenylalanine or tryptophan closes the CDR3, a read error is the likely cause. The J gene is TRBJ1-1, the V gene TRBV11-2; 7 nucleotides match TRBD1. This CDR3 has 14 amino acids. The germline V gene encodes CDR1 SGHAT and CDR2 FQNNGV. CDR3 nucleotides: TGTGCCACCAGCCACCCGACAGGGACAACTGAAGCTTTCATT. Its protein product is CATSHPTGTTEAFI.

To note about this clonotype: Since a much larger clone is just one base distant, this may be a read error. It is unclear where the CDR3 begins or ends on the DNA, so no DNA is shown, and the CDR3 is as TCRdb lists it. This rearrangement joins TRBV7-9 to TRBJ2-7. The CDR3 is 14 residues long, ends included. Germline V CDR1 and CDR2: SEHNR, FQNEAQ (reference sequence). CDR3 sequence reads: CASSFGFGAYEHYF.

Concerning this clonotype: A much more abundant neighbour one base away suggests this may be a read error. This chain connects TRBV6-6 to TRBJ1-2; possible D gene TRBD1, 5 bases. The germline CDR1 and CDR2 sequences are MNHNY and SVGAGI (reference sequence). This CDR3 region has 16 residues. Trimming removed 2 bases at V and 3 bases at J, with 16 bases between. The CDR3 here is CASSYPRQKRDYGYTF. The CDR3 region has the DNA TGTGCCAGCAGTTACCCGAGACAGAAGAGGGACTATGGCTACACCTTC.

This clonotype was seen only once. This chain uses TRBV20-1 with TRBJ2-4; D gene ambiguous. The germline gives CDR1 DFQATT, CDR2 SNEGSKA (reference sequence). Trimming pared 4 bases from V and 2 bases from J, leaving 15 bases between. The CDR3 totals 15 residues. This chain's CDR3 is CSAKDSGAPKNIQYF. The DNA for the CDR3 is TGCAGTGCTAAAGATAGTGGCGCTCCCAAAAACATTCAGTACTTC.

Points on this clonotype: A much larger clonotype is one base distant, so this may be a read error. CDR3 residues: CASRGEYEQYF. CDR3 sequence (DNA): TGTGCCAGCAGGGGGGAGTACGAGCAGTACTTC. This sequence joins TRBV28 and TRBJ2-7; D possibly uses TRBD1 or TRBD2 (5 bases each). CDR1 MDHEN and CDR2 SYDVKM come from the germline V gene. V was cut by 6 bases and J by 4 bases, with 7 bases left in between. This CDR3 is 11 amino acids long.

Concerning this clonotype: Relative to the germline gene, one junction end is altered; a read error may explain this. CDR3 loop: CASSLPSLGPGGPGTQYF. Here the CDR3 DNA reads TGTGCCAGCAGCCTTCCCTCCCTGGGACCTGGGGGCCCTGGTACGCAATATTTT. The chain employs TRBV4-2 and TRBJ2-3, with TRBD1 as a possible D gene (6 bases). Germline CDR1 and CDR2: LGHNA and YNFKEQ. This CDR3 contains 18 residues.

This clonotype has a handful of counts. A single base separates this from a much larger clone, so it may be a read error. The chain combines TRBV4-2 with TRBJ2-3, with D unresolved. Germline V gives CDR1 LGHNA, CDR2 YNFKEQ. This CDR3 spans 15 amino acids. The V end was cut by 7 bases, the J end by 6 bases, with 20 bases between. CDR3 bases: TGTGCCAGCACCCTTACCTATGAGAGAAGTGATACGCAGTATTTT. Translating gives CASTLTYERSDTQYF.

This clonotype showed up just a few times. The chain combines TRBV5-4 with TRBJ2-1; a weak D match, TRBD2 (6 bases). This CDR3 region has 14 residues. Per the germline V gene, CDR1 is SGHNT and CDR2 is YYREEE (reference sequence). The V and J ends lost 4 bases and 12 bases respectively, with 20 bases between them. The CDR3: CASSIPRDWEGQFF. The CDR3 DNA follows: TGTGCCAGCAGCATACCGAGGGACTGGGAAGGGCAGTTCTTC.

A note on this clonotype: A much larger clone is a single base away; this may be a read error. The chain joins TRBV5-1 to TRBJ2-7, with D maybe TRBD1 (8 bases). The CDR3 sequence is 13 residues long. The germline CDR1 and CDR2 sequences are SGHRS and YFSETQ. CDR3: CASSAGTGYEQCF. In DNA, the CDR3 is TGCGCCAGCTCAGCGGGGACAGGCTACGAGCAGTGCTTC.

Ten or more counts support this clonotype. The V and J genes are TRBV28 and TRBJ2-2; a possible D gene is TRBD2 (5 bases). V was shortened by 1 base and J by 0 bases, with 9 bases between the two germline ends. This CDR3 has 16 amino acids. Germline V gives CDR1 MDHEN, CDR2 SYDVKM. CDR3 DNA sequence: TGTGCCAGCAGTTTATTGGCGGGTGCGAACACCGGGGAGCTGTTTTTT. It is translated as CASSLLAGANTGELFF.

There are many counts of this clonotype. This chain uses TRBV6-7 with TRBJ2-5, with TRBD2 matching over 7 bases. TRBV6-7 falls under the ORF class, with uncertain function. V lost 6 bases and J lost 5; bases outside the gene matches: 9. The CDR3 consists of 14 residues. CDR3 sequence (DNA): TGTGCCAGCAGGCATGCGGGGGAGAGGGAGACCCAGTACTTC. As protein: CASRHAGERETQYF.

The chain couples TRBV21-1 to TRBJ2-5; the D segment call TRBD2 is taken from the table without a DNA check. TRBV21-1 is flagged as a pseudogene. The CDR3 is 15 amino acids. The CDR3 coding sequence is TGTGCCAGCAACCCGGGACTCCCGTGGGAAGAGACCCAGTACTTC. It specifies CASNPGLPWEETQYF.